The table lists the clone carrying this TCR beta chain with many counts. The CDR3 sequence is 15 residues long. CDR1 and CDR2 (germline): SGHRS, YFSETQ. With 5 bases removed from V and 7 bases from J, the gap between germline ends came to 16 bases. This entry is derived from a study of T-cell reconstitution after alpha-beta-depleted transplantation in children. During its preparation, the TCRbeta library received unique molecular identifiers. In TCRdb, the PCR reads were re-called with MiXCR into one record per CDR3 protein. The sample lists 750,000 to 950,000 distinct CDR3 sequences; under 20% were seen once.

The V call is TRBV5-1, the J call TRBJ1-6, with a weak D call TRBD1 (6 bases). Sequenced here: PBMCs, mostly from graft donor cells, sampled 360 days after TCRalphabeta/CD19-depleted stem cell transplant. The sequence was collected from a male patient between 5 and 17 years old who had a stem cell transplant for acute lymphoblastic leukemia, so the T cells may come from the graft donor. CDR3 coding DNA: TGCGCCAGCAGTCTGTCTGACAGGAAGAATTCACCCCTCCACTTT. Encoded protein: CASSLSDRKNSPLHF.